This T cell receptor beta chain derives from a study of T cells in Graves' hyperthyroidism and ophthalmopathy. General study results and limits: Ophthalmopathy onset followed model prediction by a median approximately 7 months.

V was cut by 6 bases and J by 0 bases, with 14 bases left in between. This CDR3 comprises 15 residues. Germline assignment: CDR1 LNHDA and CDR2 SQIVND (reference sequence). A few counts support this clonotype. The antigen is undetermined. TCR beta CDR3 sequences were amplified from RNA transcripts. The TCR CDR3 was amplified in a first-round RT-PCR using the HTBI primer set. TCRdb reprocessed the multiplex PCR reads with MiXCR, giving one entry per CDR3 protein. The repertoire holds about 660,000 distinct CDR3 sequences, 45% seen once, with less than 8.5% in the top ten. The V call is TRBV19, the J call TRBJ1-2; D possibly corresponds to TRBD1 (5 bases). The specimen was peripheral blood or thyroid tissue (not recorded which). The clonotype originates from an adult man with Graves' disease, either hyperthyroidism or ophthalmopathy (not recorded which). For the CDR3, the DNA is TGTGCCAGTAGCCCCGACAGCTTTCCTAACTATGGCTACACCTTC. Translated, it gives CASSPDSFPNYGYTF.